Listed here are 6 T cell receptor beta chains from one sample, sequenced in a study of beta chain features in type 1 diabetes. General observations from the study: All four CD4+ subsets from Type 1 diabetes patients carried moderately but significantly shorter TCRB CDR3s.

Of the isolated RNA, all was reverse transcribed, and so the sequenced material was expressed TCRB transcripts. TCRdb's table, derived via immunoSEQ multiplex PCR, lists solely in-frame clones and lacks some. The sample contains more than 250,000 clones, 20% of which appear only once. No antigens are known for them. Specimen: naive CD4+ T cells from blood. The receptor set was obtained from a woman in her thirties or forties with type 1 diabetes.

The chain uses TRBV7-9 and TRBJ1-1; possible D gene TRBD1, 6 bases. V lost 3 bases and J 6 bases, leaving 17 bases between the germline ends. The CDR3 covers 15 residues. Germline CDR1 SEHNR, CDR2 FQNEAQ (reference sequence). This CDR3 is CASSLHRGGGPEAFF. CDR3 coding DNA: TGTGCCAGCAGCTTGCATCGCGGCGGGGGGCCTGAAGCTTTCTTT.

This clone occurred a few times. This chain uses TRBV7-9 with TRBJ2-3; a possible D gene is TRBD1 (5 bases). V gave up 1 base and J gave up 2 bases, with 10 bases separating them. In germline, CDR1 is SEHNR, CDR2 FQNEAQ (reference sequence). CDR3 size: 15 residues. CDR3 DNA: TGTGCCAGCAGCTTAGAGGGGCCCTCCACAGATACGCAGTATTTT. Protein product: CASSLEGPSTDTQYF.

V usage is TRBV7-2 and J usage is TRBJ1-5, with 10 bases aligning to TRBD1. This CDR3 has 15 residues. Germline CDR1 SGHTA, CDR2 FQGNSA. The junction had 3 bases not matched to a gene; V was cut back by 5 bases and J by 2 bases. CDR3 nucleotides: TGTGCCAGCAGCCGGGGGACAGGGGGCAATCAGCCCCAGCATTTT. Its protein is CASSRGTGGNQPQHF.

This clone appeared a few times. V gene TRBV15 combines with J gene TRBJ2-1; 11 bases line up with TRBD2. CDR1 and CDR2 (germline): LNHNV, YYDKDF (reference sequence). This CDR3 has 17 amino acids. Germline trimming cut 3 bases from V and 0 bases from J; bases unmatched to any gene: 4. This chain's CDR3 is CATSRGLAEPSYNEQFF. The CDR3 DNA follows: TGTGCCACCAGCAGGGGACTAGCGGAGCCCTCCTACAATGAGCAGTTCTTC.

This clone was found a few times. The rearrangement links TRBV5-1 to TRBJ1-2; D is uncertain. Between the trimmed V and J ends, which lost 1 base and 8 bases, there was a span of 12 bases. The CDR3 has 13 amino acids. Germline lookup yields CDR1 SGHRS and CDR2 YFSETQ. In DNA form, the CDR3 reads TGCGCCAGCAGCTTGTACCTGGAGATGGGCTACACCTTC. This gives the protein CASSLYLEMGYTF. Full variable domain (remainder filled in from reference TRBV5-1 and TRBJ1-2): KAGVTQTPRYLIKTRGQQVTLSCSPISGHRSVSWYQQTPGQGLQFLFEYFSETQRNKGNFPGRFSGRQFSNSRSEMNVSTLELGDSALYLCASSLYLEMGYTFGSGTRLTVV.

The chain has TRBV4-3 and TRBJ2-7, with 7 bases fitting TRBD1. The CDR3 has 15 residues. Germline V gene sequence: CDR1 LGHNA, CDR2 YSLEER. The V gene end was trimmed by 1 base and the J gene end by 4 bases; junction bases not matched to a gene: 7. CDR3 region: CASSQGPGQLYEQYF. CDR3 coding DNA: TGCGCCAGCAGCCAAGGGCCGGGACAGCTATACGAGCAGTACTTC.